One and the same sample provided the 27 T cell receptor beta chains below, sequenced in a study of monozygotic twins with inflammatory bowel disease. TCRdb re-called the 5' RACE reads; every CDR3 protein appears as one record, without DNA. Recorded for this sample: roughly 330,000 distinct CDR3 sequences. The specimen sequenced was blood. The source is a human donor with ulcerative colitis or Crohn's disease, or a healthy co-twin of an affected twin (not recorded which).

V usage is TRBV5-1 and J usage is TRBJ2-1; the TCRdb D gene call, TRBD2, has no DNA to confirm it. This CDR3 spans 16 amino acids. CDR1 is SGHRS and CDR2 is YFSETQ in the germline V gene. The CDR3 spells CASTMSGTSGTREQFF. Full variable domain (missing parts from reference TRBV5-1 and TRBJ2-1): KAGVTQTPRYLIKTRGQQVTLSCSPISGHRSVSWYQQTPGQGLQFLFEYFSETQRNKGNFPGRFSGRQFSNSRSEMNVSTLELGDSALYLCASTMSGTSGTREQFFGPGTRLTVL.

The CDR3: CASSVDAGFIYEQYF. V gene TRBV9 combines with J gene TRBJ2-7; lacking DNA, the TRBD2 call made by TCRdb goes unchecked. Germline lookup yields CDR1 SGDLS and CDR2 YYNGEE. The CDR3 is 15 amino acids. The complete variable domain, with remaining parts taken from reference TRBV9 and TRBJ2-7, reads DSGVTQTPKHLITATGQRVTLRCSPRSGDLSVYWYQQSLDQGLQFLIQYYNGEERAKGNILERFSAQQFPDLHSELNLSSLELGDSALYFCASSVDAGFIYEQYFGPGTRLTVT.

The V call is TRBV7-2, the J call TRBJ2-3; as DNA is missing, the TRBD2 call by TCRdb cannot be tested. This CDR3 contains 15 residues. Germline CDR1 SGHTA, CDR2 FQGNSA. The CDR3 region is CASSLGAGLTDTQYF. Drawing the rest from reference TRBV7-2 and TRBJ2-3, the complete variable domain is GAGVSQSPSNKVTEKGKDVELRCDPISGHTALYWYRQSLGQGLEFLIYFQGNSAPDKSGLPSDRFSAERTGGSVSTLTIQRTQQEDSAVYLCASSLGAGLTDTQYFGPGTRLTVL.

The CDR3 loop reads CASSLTSGFTYNEQFF. The chain recombines TRBV12-3 or TRBV12-4 with TRBJ2-1; TCRdb selects TRBD2, and the lack of DNA leaves this call unchecked. The CDR3 contains 16 residues.

The chain carries TRBV10-2 and TRBJ1-5; the TRBD1 assignment by TCRdb is unverifiable without DNA. Germline V CDR1 and CDR2: WSHSY, SAAADI. This CDR3 region has 13 residues. CDR3 amino acids: CASGGGVNQPQHF.

The genes are TRBV7-2 and TRBJ2-5; no DNA is available, so the TRBD1 call from TCRdb remains unchecked. The CDR3 consists of 13 residues. CDR1 and CDR2 from the germline V gene are SGHTA and FQGNSA. The CDR3 sequence: CASTDLGVKTQYF.

The chain couples TRBV6-2 or TRBV6-3 to TRBJ1-2. The CDR3 totals 14 residues. CDR1 is MNHEY, CDR2 SVGEGT, per germline. The chain's CDR3 is CASSYRALTYGYTF.

This sequence joins TRBV5-6 and TRBJ2-1; the TCRdb D gene call, TRBD1, has no DNA to confirm it. The V gene's germline CDR1 is SGHDT and CDR2 YYEEEE. The CDR3 sequence is 15 residues long. This CDR3 reads CASSLGAGAYNEQFF. The whole variable domain, filled in from reference TRBV5-6 and TRBJ2-1, reads DAGVTQSPTHLIKTRGQQVTLRCSPKSGHDTVSWYQQALGQGPQFIFQYYEEEERQRGNFPDRFSGHQFPNYSSELNVNALLLGDSALYLCASSLGAGAYNEQFFGPGTRLTVL.

The rearrangement uses TRBV7-2 and TRBJ2-4; lacking DNA, the TRBD1 call made by TCRdb goes unchecked. CDR3 size: 15 residues. Germline values: CDR1 SGHTA, CDR2 FQGNSA. The CDR3 here is CASSLESGTSNIQYF.

The chain is built from TRBV5-1 and TRBJ2-2; TCRdb's assignment of TRBD1 cannot be checked, as there is no DNA. CDR1 is SGHRS and CDR2 is YFSETQ in the germline V gene. This CDR3 is built from 14 residues. The CDR3 sequence: CASSSRGDGGELFF.

The CDR3 spells CASSHRDRYNEQFF. This sequence joins TRBV27 and TRBJ2-1; TCRdb designates TRBD1, a call that cannot be tested without DNA. Germline V gene lookup returns CDR1 MNHEY and CDR2 SMNVEV (reference sequence). This CDR3 is built from 14 residues.

The J gene is TRBJ2-7, the V gene TRBV11-2; lacking DNA, the TRBD2 call made by TCRdb goes unchecked. The CDR3 sequence is 15 residues long. CDR1 and CDR2 (germline): SGHAT, FQNNGV. The CDR3 is CASSWRLAGPYEQYF.

V and J are TRBV29-1 and TRBJ2-1; the D gene TCRdb calls, TRBD2, cannot be checked with no DNA. The CDR3 is made up of 16 amino acids. CDR1 SQVTM and CDR2 ANQGSEA come from the germline V gene. CDR3 amino acids: CSVDESSGSSYNEQFF.

The J gene is TRBJ1-2, the V gene TRBV5-6; lacking DNA, the TRBD1 call made by TCRdb goes unchecked. Germline CDR1 reads SGHDT; CDR2 reads YYEEEE. The CDR3 covers 13 residues. The CDR3 spells CASSLGQGAEYTF. Full variable domain (rest looked up from reference TRBV5-6 and TRBJ1-2): DAGVTQSPTHLIKTRGQQVTLRCSPKSGHDTVSWYQQALGQGPQFIFQYYEEEERQRGNFPDRFSGHQFPNYSSELNVNALLLGDSALYLCASSLGQGAEYTFGSGTRLTVV.

The genes are TRBV20-1 and TRBJ1-1; no DNA is available, so the TRBD1 call from TCRdb remains unchecked. This CDR3 contains 14 residues. Germline-derived CDR1 and CDR2 are DFQATT and SNEGSKA (reference sequence). The CDR3 here is CSARQGRWDTEAFF.

J is TRBJ2-7 and V is TRBV20-1; TCRdb's D call, TRBD1, is unchecked because there is no DNA. CDR3 length: 14 amino acids. The germline V gene has CDR1 DFQATT and CDR2 SNEGSKA (reference sequence). The CDR3 sequence is CSARAQGIPYEQYF.

The gene calls are TRBV28 and TRBJ2-2; the D call from TCRdb, TRBD1, cannot be confirmed without DNA. The CDR3 is 11 residues long. Germline V gene lookup returns CDR1 MDHEN and CDR2 SYDVKM. This CDR3 reads CAIARTGELFF.

The gene calls are TRBV28 and TRBJ2-7; the TCRdb call, TRBD1, lacks DNA for checking. Germline V gene data show CDR1 as MDHEN and CDR2 as SYDVKM. This CDR3 has 15 amino acids. The CDR3 region is CASTYGRTDSYEQYF.

The V call is TRBV6-1, the J call TRBJ2-7; TCRdb picks TRBD1, but there is no DNA to check that call. CDR3 length equals 13 residues. From germline, CDR1 is MNHNS and CDR2 SASEGT. CDR3 region: CASRGQGFYEQYF.

This CDR3 reads CSATWGANYEQYF. The chain recombines TRBV20-1 with TRBJ2-7; TCRdb's D call, TRBD1, is unchecked because there is no DNA. CDR1 and CDR2 (germline): DFQATT, SNEGSKA (reference sequence). The CDR3 spans 13 residues.

The rearrangement uses TRBV2 and TRBJ2-7; TCRdb's assignment of TRBD1 cannot be checked, as there is no DNA. CDR1 SNHLY and CDR2 FYNNEI come from the germline V gene. CDR3 length: 15 residues. This chain's CDR3 is CASREPGQTSYEQYF.

This sequence joins TRBV6-1 and TRBJ2-2; TCRdb's D gene call, TRBD2, goes unchecked for lack of DNA. This CDR3 comprises 13 residues. Germline V gene lookup returns CDR1 MNHNS and CDR2 SASEGT. The CDR3 sequence is CAVPSVPTGELFF.

The chain uses TRBV7-8 and TRBJ2-1; the D gene TCRdb calls, TRBD1, cannot be checked with no DNA. CDR1 and CDR2 (germline): SGHVS, FQNEAQ. The CDR3 is 13 amino acids. CDR3: CASSRDRNNEQFF.

This chain connects TRBV5-1 to TRBJ1-5. Germline CDR1 and CDR2: SGHRS and YFSETQ. This CDR3 spans 13 amino acids. CDR3 in amino acids: CASSLFQDQPQHF.

V gene TRBV4-1 combines with J gene TRBJ1-4. From germline, CDR1 is MGHRA and CDR2 YSYEKL. CDR3 size: 17 residues. The CDR3 loop is CASSQGVLWSTNEKLFF.

This chain uses TRBV6-1 with TRBJ2-7. CDR3 size: 15 residues. Germline V lookup: CDR1 MNHNS, CDR2 SASEGT. The CDR3 sequence: CASSEERQGPYEQYF.

The rearrangement uses TRBV28 and TRBJ1-1; TCRdb's D call of TRBD1 is untestable without DNA. There are 16 residues in the CDR3. CDR1 is MDHEN and CDR2 is SYDVKM in the germline V gene. The CDR3 is CASSFRGLRAPVEAFF.